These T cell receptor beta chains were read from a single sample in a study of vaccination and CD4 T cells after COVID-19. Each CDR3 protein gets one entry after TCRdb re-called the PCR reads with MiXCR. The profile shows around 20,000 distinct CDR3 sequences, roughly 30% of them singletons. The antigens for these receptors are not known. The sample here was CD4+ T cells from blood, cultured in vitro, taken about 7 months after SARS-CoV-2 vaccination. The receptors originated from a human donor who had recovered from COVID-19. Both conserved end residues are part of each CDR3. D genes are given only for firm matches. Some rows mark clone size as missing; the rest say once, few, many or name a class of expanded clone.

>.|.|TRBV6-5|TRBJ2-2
TGTGCCAGCAGTTGGGAAAAAACCGGGGAGCTGTTTTTT
CASSWEKTGELFF
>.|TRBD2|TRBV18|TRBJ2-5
TGTGCCAGCTCCCCTCAGACTCCGGCGGGAGGCACAGGGACCCAGTACTTC
CASSPQTPAGGTGTQYF
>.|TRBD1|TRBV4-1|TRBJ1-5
TGCGCCAGCAGCCAAGTACCCGGGAGGGGGCGTGCTCAGCCCCAGCATTTT
CASSQVPGRGRAQPQHF
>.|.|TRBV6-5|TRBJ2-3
TGTGCCAGCAGCTACAACCGGCCCCCCCATCCGCAGTATTTT
CASSYNRPPHPQYF
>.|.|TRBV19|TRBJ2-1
TGTGCCAGTAGTATAGACAGGGGCTATGAGCAGTTCTTC
CASSIDRGYEQFF
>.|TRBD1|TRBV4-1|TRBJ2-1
TGCGCCAGCAGCCAGAGGTTCGGGGGACAGGCCCACAATGAGCAGTTCTTC
CASSQRFGGQAHNEQFF
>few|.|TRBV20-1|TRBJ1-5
TGCAGTGCTAGTCCGGGTGGGGATCAGCCCCAGCATTTT
CSASPGGDQPQHF
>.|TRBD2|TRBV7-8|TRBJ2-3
TGTGCCAGCAGCCTACTAGCGGGAGGGGGCACAGATACGCAGTATTTT
CASSLLAGGGTDTQYF
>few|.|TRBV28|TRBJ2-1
TGTGCCAGCAGTTTATACCCTAGCGTAAGGGAGCAGTTCTTC
CASSLYPSVREQFF
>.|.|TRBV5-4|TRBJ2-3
TGTGCCAGCAGCCCCAGTACTGGAAGCACAGATACGCAGTATTTT
CASSPSTGSTDTQYF
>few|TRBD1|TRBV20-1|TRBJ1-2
TGCAGTGCTAGAAGAGGGACAGGGGGCTATGGCTACACCTTC
CSARRGTGGYGYTF
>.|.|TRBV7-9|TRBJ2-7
TGTGCCAGCAGCTTAGGACAGGCAACCTACGAGCAGTACTTC
CASSLGQATYEQYF
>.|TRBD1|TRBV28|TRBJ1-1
TGTGCCAGCAGTCCCTCGGGAAGGGGGCACACTGAAGCTTTCTTT
CASSPSGRGHTEAFF
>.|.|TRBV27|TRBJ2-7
TGTGCCAGCAGTCCTCAGGGGCTGAACTACGAGCAGTACTTC
CASSPQGLNYEQYF
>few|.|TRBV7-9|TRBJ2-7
TGTGCCAGCAGCTTATACGGAGGGGGGCCCTACGAGCAGTACTTC
CASSLYGGGPYEQYF
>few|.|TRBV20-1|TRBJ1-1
TGCAGTGCGGATAAGAACACTGAAGCTTTCTTT
CSADKNTEAFF
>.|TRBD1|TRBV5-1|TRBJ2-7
TGCGCCAGCAGCTCCGGGACAGGGGGCGTTGAGCAGTACTTC
CASSSGTGGVEQYF
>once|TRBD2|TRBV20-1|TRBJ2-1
TGCAGTGCTAGAGATGTGACTAGCGGGAGTTTATCCAATGAGCAGTTCTTC
CSARDVTSGSLSNEQFF
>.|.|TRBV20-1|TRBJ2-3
TGCAGTGCTAGAGATGGCAGGGTCCCCACAGATACGCAGTATTTT
CSARDGRVPTDTQYF
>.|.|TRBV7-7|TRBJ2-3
TGTGCCAGCAGCTCCAATCTAAGGGATACGCAGTATTTT
CASSSNLRDTQYF
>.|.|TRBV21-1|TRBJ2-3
TGTGCCACCACTCTGGGGGCGGGGCTTAGATGTTGCACAGATACGCAGTATTTT
CATTLGAGLRCCTDTQYF
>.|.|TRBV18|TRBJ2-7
TGTGCCAGCTCACCGGCTCCTACTAGTGCCGAGCAGTACTTC
CASSPAPTSAEQYF
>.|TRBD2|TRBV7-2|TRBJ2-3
TGTGCCAGTCGGGGAGGGGGCACAGATACGCAGTATTTT
CASRGGGTDTQYF
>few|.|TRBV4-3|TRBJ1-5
TGCGCCAGCAGCCAAAACTACCGGGCTACCAATCAGCCCCAGCATTTT
CASSQNYRATNQPQHF
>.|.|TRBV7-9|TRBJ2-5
TGTGCCAGCAGCTTCTTTCCGGGGGAGACCCAGTACTTC
CASSFFPGETQYF
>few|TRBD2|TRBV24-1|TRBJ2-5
TGTGCCACCAGTGGGGGTAGCGGGAGAGGAGAGACCCAGTACTTC
CATSGGSGRGETQYF
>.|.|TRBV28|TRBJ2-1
TGTGCCAGCACTGGGACCTTAAGCAGCTCCTACAATGAGCAGTTCTTC
CASTGTLSSSYNEQFF
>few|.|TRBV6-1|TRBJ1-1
TGTGCCAGCAGCCCCGGTCAGGGCAGCGTGAACACTGAAGCTTTCTTT
CASSPGQGSVNTEAFF
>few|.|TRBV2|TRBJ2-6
TGTGCCAGCTGCTCGTTAGGTGGGAACGTCCTGACTTTC
CASCSLGGNVLTF
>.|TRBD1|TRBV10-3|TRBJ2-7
TGTGCCATCAGGCCGGGGACAGGGGGGTACGAGCAGTACTTC
CAIRPGTGGYEQYF
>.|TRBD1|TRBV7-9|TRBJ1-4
TGTGCCAGCAGCTTACGGACAGGCACTAATGAAAAACTGTTTTTT
CASSLRTGTNEKLFF
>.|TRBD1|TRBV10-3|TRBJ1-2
TGTGCCACCTTATCGGGACAGGGGGACTATGGCTACACCTTC
CATLSGQGDYGYTF
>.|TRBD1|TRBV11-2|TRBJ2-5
TGTGCCAGCAGCCCTCGATCCGGGACAGGCCAAGAGACCCAGTACTTC
CASSPRSGTGQETQYF
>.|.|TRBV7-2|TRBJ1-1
TGTGCCAGCAGCCTTAAAGTATCCCCCGTCCAGGCTTTCTTT
CASSLKVSPVQAFF
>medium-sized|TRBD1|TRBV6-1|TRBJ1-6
TGTGCCAGCAGTAGCCCCCCCGGACAGGGGGCTTATTCACCCCTCCACTTT
CASSSPPGQGAYSPLHF
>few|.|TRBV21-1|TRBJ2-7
TGTGCCAGCAGCAAACTCGGGACAGGCTCCTACGAGCAGTACTTC
CASSKLGTGSYEQYF
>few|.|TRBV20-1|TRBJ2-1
TGCAGTGCTGAGGGGGTGTGGCCTGAGCAGTTCTTC
CSAEGVWPEQFF
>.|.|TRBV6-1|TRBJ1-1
TGTGCCAGCATGCAGGAGTATGACACTGAAGCTTTCTTT
CASMQEYDTEAFF
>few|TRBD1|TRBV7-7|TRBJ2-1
TGTGCCAGCAGCCTAACACAGGGGGCGTTGAATGAGCAGTTCTTC
CASSLTQGALNEQFF
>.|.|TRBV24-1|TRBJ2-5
TGTGCCACCAGTGACGCTACCGCGGAGTCCATTCGGGAGACCCAGTACTTC
CATSDATAESIRETQYF
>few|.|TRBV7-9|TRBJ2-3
TGTGCCAGCAGCTTAAGGCAGGGAAGCACAGATACGCAGTATTTT
CASSLRQGSTDTQYF
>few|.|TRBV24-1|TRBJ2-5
TGTGCCACCAGTGATTTGGGGAGGGGGGTAAGCCAAGAGACCCAGTACTTC
CATSDLGRGVSQETQYF